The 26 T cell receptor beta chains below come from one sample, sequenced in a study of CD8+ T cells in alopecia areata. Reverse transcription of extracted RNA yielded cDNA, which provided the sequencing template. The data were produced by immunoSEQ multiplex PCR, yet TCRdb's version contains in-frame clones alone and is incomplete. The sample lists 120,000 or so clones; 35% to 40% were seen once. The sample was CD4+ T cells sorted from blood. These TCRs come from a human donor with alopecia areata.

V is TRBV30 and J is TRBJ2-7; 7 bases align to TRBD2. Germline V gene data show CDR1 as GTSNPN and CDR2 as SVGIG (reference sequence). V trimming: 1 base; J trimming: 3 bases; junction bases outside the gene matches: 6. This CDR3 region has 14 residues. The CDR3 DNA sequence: TGTGCCTGGAGTGATGGCGGGAGTCTCTACGAGCAGTACTTC. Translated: CAWSDGGSLYEQYF.

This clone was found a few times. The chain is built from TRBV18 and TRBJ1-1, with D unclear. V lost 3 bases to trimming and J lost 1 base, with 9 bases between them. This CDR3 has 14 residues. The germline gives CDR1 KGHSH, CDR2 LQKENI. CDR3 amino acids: CASSPPGENTEAFF. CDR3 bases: TGTGCCAGCTCACCTCCCGGCGAGAACACTGAAGCTTTCTTT.

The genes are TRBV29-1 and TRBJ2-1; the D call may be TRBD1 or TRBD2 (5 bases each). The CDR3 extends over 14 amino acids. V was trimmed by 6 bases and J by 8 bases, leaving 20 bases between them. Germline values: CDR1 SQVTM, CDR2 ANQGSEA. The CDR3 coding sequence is TGCAGCGTATTAGGTGTTCGAGGGGAGTATGAGCAGTTCTTC. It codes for CSVLGVRGEYEQFF.

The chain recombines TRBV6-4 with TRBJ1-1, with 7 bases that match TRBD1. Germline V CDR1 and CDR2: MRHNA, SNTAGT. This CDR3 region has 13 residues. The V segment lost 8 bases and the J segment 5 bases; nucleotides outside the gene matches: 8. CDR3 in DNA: TGTGCCAGCTCGGGACAGAGTGGGACTGAAGCTTTCTTT. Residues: CASSGQSGTEAFF.

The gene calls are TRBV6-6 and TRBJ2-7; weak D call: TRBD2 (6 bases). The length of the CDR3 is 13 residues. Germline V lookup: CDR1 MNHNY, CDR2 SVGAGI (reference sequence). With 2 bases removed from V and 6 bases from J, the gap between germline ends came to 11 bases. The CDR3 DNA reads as TGTGCCAGCAGTTACCGTCCGGAGGGCGAGCAGTACTTC. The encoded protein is CASSYRPEGEQYF.

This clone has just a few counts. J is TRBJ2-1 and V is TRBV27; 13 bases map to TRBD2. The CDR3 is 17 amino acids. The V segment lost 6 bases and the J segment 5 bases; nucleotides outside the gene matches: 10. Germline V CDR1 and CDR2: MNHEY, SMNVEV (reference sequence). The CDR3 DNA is TGTGCCAGCAGCTCCACTAGCGGGAGGGCCAGAAACAATGAGCAGTTCTTC. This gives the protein CASSSTSGRARNNEQFF.

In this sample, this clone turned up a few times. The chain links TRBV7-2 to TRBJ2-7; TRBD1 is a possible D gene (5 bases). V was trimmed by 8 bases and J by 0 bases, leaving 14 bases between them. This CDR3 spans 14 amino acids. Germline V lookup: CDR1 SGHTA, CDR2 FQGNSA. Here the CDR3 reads CASRQGLPSYEQYF. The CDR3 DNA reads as TGTGCCAGCCGCCAGGGTCTTCCCTCCTACGAGCAGTACTTC.

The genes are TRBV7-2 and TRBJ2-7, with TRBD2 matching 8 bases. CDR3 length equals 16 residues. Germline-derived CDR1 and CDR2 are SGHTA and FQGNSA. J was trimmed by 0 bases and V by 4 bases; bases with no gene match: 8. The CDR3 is CASSSRGSGSSYEQYF. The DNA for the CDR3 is TGTGCCAGCAGCTCTAGAGGAAGCGGGAGCTCCTACGAGCAGTACTTC.

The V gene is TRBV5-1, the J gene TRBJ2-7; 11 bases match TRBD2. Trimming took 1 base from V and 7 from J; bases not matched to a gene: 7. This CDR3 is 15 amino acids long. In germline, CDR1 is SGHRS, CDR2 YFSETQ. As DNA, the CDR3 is TGCGCCAGCAGCTTGTTACTAGCGGGAGATAATGAGCAGTACTTC. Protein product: CASSLLLAGDNEQYF. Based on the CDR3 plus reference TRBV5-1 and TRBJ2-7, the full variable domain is KAGVTQTPRYLIKTRGQQVTLSCSPISGHRSVSWYQQTPGQGLQFLFEYFSETQRNKGNFPGRFSGRQFSNSRSEMNVSTLELGDSALYLCASSLLLAGDNEQYFGPGTRLTVT.

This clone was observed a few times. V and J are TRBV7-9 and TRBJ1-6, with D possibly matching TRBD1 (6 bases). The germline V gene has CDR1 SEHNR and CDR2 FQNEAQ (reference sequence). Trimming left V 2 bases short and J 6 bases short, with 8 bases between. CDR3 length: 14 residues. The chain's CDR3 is CASSLRGANSPLHF. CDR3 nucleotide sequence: TGTGCCAGCAGCTTACGGGGGGCTAATTCACCCCTCCACTTT. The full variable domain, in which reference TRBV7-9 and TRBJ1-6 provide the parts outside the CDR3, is DTGVSQNPRHKITKRGQNVTFRCDPISEHNRLYWYRQTLGQGPEFLTYFQNEAQLEKSRLLSDRFSAERPKGSFSTLEIQRTEQGDSAMYLCASSLRGANSPLHFGNGTRLTVT.

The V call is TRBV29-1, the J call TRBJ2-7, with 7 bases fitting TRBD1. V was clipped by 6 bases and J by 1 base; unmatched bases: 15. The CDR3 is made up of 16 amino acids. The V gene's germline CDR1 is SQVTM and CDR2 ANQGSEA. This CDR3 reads CSVTFGDSWSSYEQYF. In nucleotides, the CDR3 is TGCAGCGTAACGTTTGGGGACAGTTGGTCGTCCTACGAGCAGTACTTC.

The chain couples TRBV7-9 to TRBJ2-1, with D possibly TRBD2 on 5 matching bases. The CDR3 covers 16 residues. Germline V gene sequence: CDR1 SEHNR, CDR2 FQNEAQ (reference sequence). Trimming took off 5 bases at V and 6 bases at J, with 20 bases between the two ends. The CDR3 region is CASSIKRHGNRNEQFF. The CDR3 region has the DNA TGTGCCAGCAGCATTAAGCGCCACGGGAACCGCAATGAGCAGTTCTTC.

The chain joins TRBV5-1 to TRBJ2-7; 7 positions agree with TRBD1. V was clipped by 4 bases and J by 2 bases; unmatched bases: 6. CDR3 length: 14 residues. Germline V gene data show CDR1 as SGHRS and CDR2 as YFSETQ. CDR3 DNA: TGCGCCAGCAGCCGCGACAGGGACACCTACGAGCAGTACTTC. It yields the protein CASSRDRDTYEQYF.

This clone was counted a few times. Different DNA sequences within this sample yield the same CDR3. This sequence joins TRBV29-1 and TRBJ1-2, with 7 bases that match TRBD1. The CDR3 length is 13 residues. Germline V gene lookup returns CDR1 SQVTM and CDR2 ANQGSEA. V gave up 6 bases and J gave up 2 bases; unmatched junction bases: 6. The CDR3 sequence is CSVRTGGNYGYTF. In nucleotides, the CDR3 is TGCAGCGTGAGGACAGGCGGCAACTATGGCTACACCTTC.

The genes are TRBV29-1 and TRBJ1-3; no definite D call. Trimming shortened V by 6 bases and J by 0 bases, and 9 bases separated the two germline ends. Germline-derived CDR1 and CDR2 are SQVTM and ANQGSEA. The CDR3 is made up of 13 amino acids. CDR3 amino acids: CSVQDLSGNTIYF. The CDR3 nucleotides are TGCAGCGTCCAGGACCTCTCTGGAAACACCATATATTTT.

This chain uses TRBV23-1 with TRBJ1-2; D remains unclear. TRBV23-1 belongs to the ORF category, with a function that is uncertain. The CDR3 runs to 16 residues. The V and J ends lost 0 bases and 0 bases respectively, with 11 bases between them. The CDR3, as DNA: TGCGCCAGCAGTCAATCATCCGGGCGAGCTAACTATGGCTACACCTTC. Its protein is CASSQSSGRANYGYTF.

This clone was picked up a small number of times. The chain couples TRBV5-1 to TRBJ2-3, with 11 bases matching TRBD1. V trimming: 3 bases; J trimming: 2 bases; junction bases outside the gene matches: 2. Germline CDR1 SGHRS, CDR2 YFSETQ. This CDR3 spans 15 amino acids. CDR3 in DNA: TGCGCCAGCAGCTGGACAGGGGGCTTCACAGATACGCAGTATTTT. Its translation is CASSWTGGFTDTQYF.

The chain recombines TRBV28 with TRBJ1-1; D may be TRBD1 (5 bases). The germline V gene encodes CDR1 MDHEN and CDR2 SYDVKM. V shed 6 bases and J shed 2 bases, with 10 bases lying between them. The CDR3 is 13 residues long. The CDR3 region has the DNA TGTGCCAGCAGCCTAGGACAAAACACTGAAGCTTTCTTT. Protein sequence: CASSLGQNTEAFF.

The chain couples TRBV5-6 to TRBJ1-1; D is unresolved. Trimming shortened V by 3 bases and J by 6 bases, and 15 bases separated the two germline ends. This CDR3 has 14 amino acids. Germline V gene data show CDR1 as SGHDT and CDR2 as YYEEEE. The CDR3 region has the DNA TGTGCCAGCAGCTCCGTAGGAGGGTACCCTGAAGCTTTCTTT. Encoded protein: CASSSVGGYPEAFF.

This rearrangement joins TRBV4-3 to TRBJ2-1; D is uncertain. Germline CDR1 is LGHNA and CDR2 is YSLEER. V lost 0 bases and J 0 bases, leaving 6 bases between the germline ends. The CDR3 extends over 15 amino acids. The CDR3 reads CASSQETSSYNEQFF. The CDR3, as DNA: TGCGCCAGCAGCCAAGAAACGAGCTCCTACAATGAGCAGTTCTTC.

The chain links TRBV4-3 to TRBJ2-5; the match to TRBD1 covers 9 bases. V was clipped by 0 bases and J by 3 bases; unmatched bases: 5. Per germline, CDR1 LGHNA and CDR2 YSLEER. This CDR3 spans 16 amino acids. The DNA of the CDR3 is TGCGCCAGCAGCCAAGATCTTGGGACAGGGAAAGAGACCCAGTACTTC. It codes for CASSQDLGTGKETQYF.

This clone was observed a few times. The CDR3 DNA follows: TGTGCCAGCCTTGGACAGGGGGCTGGCGGGGAGCTGTTTTTT. Residues: CASLGQGAGGELFF. V usage is TRBV7-2 and J usage is TRBJ2-2; 11 bases agree with TRBD1. Germline values: CDR1 SGHTA, CDR2 FQGNSA. The ends lost 8 bases at V and 7 bases at J; junction bases unmatched: 6. This CDR3 is 14 amino acids long.

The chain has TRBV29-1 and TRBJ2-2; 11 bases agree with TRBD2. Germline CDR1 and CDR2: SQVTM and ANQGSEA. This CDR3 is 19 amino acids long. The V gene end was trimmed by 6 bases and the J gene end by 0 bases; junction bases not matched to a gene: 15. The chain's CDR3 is CSVAKMGTSGLANTGELFF. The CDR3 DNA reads TGCAGCGTCGCCAAAATGGGGACTAGCGGCCTCGCGAACACCGGGGAGCTGTTTTTT.

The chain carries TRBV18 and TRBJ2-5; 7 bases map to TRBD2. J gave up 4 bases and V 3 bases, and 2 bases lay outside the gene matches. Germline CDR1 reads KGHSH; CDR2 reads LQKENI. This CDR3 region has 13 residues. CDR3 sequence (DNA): TGTGCCAGCTCACCGGGCGGGAGAGAGACCCAGTACTTC. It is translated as CASSPGGRETQYF.

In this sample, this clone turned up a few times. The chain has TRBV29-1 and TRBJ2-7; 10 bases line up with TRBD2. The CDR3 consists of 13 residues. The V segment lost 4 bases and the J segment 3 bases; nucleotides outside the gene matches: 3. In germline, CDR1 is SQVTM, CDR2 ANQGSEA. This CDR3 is CSVGGLAVYEQYF. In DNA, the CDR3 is TGCAGCGTTGGCGGACTAGCGGTCTACGAGCAGTACTTC.

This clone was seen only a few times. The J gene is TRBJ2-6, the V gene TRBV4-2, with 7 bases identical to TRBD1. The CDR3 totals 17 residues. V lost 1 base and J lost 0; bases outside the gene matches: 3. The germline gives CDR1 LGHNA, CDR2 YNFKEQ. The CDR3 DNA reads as TGTGCCAGCAGCCAAGGGACAGGTAGCTCTGGGGCCAACGTCCTGACTTTC. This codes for CASSQGTGSSGANVLTF.